This entry describes one TCR beta chain. This specimen belongs to a study of cytomegalovirus exposure and HLA in healthy donors. Use of 60 Vbeta and 13 Jbeta primers characterized the PCR. Sequenced by immunoSEQ multiplex PCR; TCRdb stores in-frame clones only, minus some. The sample lists about 120,000 clones, approximately 69% occurring once. This CDR3 region has 16 residues. V lost 0 bases and J 0 bases, leaving 10 bases between the germline ends. Germline CDR1 SGHRS, CDR2 YFSETQ. This sequence joins TRBV5-1 and TRBJ1-3; D remains ambiguous. The sample taken for sequencing was PBMCs. The TCR comes from a man aged 35 to 55 in good health and CMV-seropositive. CDR3 region: CASSLETGNSGNTIYF. In DNA, the CDR3 is TGCGCCAGCAGCTTGGAGACGGGTAACTCTGGAAACACCATATATTTT. Based on the CDR3 plus reference TRBV5-1 and TRBJ1-3, the full variable domain is KAGVTQTPRYLIKTRGQQVTLSCSPISGHRSVSWYQQTPGQGLQFLFEYFSETQRNKGNFPGRFSGRQFSNSRSEMNVSTLELGDSALYLCASSLETGNSGNTIYFGEGSWLTVV.